One and the same sample provided the 13 T cell receptor beta chains below, sequenced in a study of CD8 T cells in ankylosing spondylitis (dated by TCRdb to about 2017). Libraries were constructed by 5' RACE. The instrument was an Illumina HiSeq 2500. Using fastp at Q25 and MiXCR, TCRdb reprocessed the public reads and kept productive beta chains. Records with the same CDR3 protein are collapsed into one entry carrying the most frequent genes and DNA. The sample contains about 240,000 distinct CDR3 sequences, 8% to 11% of them found a single time. Jointly, the top ten make up about 3% of the sample. The sequencing sample was made of blood, either unsorted or a sorted T cell fraction (not recorded which). The receptors come from a male donor with ankylosing spondylitis or in good health (not recorded which).

This clonotype was picked up many times. V and J are TRBV3-1 and TRBJ2-3, with 12 bases that match TRBD2. The CDR3 loop spans 17 amino acids. V lost 1 base, J lost 1 base, and 3 bases stayed unmatched. Germline-derived CDR1 and CDR2 are LGHDT and YNNKEL (reference sequence). The CDR3, as DNA: TGTGCCAGCAGCCAAGTGGCTAGCGGGAGGGGCACAGATACGCAGTATTTT. Its protein product is CASSQVASGRGTDTQYF.

This clonotype was observed many times. The chain recombines TRBV5-1 with TRBJ2-1; 8 bases are shared with TRBD1. This CDR3 is 17 amino acids long. The germline V gene has CDR1 SGHRS and CDR2 YFSETQ. V lost 8 bases to trimming and J lost 1 base; unmatched junction nucleotides: 14. The CDR3 sequence: CASSPSTGGKSYNEQFF. The CDR3 DNA reads as TGCGCCAGTTCCCCATCTACAGGGGGGAAGTCCTACAATGAGCAGTTCTTC.

The chain couples TRBV12-3 or TRBV12-4 to TRBJ1-2; D is unclear. The CDR3 is 12 residues long. Trimming took 6 bases from V and 4 from J, leaving 9 bases between them. The CDR3 coding sequence is TGTGCCAGCAGAACCGGGAGCTATGGCTACACCTTC. This codes for CASRTGSYGYTF.

This clonotype was seen ten or more times. The V and J genes are TRBV12-3 or TRBV12-4 and TRBJ1-1; D remains unclear. Trimming removed 1 base from V and 1 base from J, with 7 bases in between. CDR3 size: 14 residues. For the CDR3, the DNA is TGTGCCAGCAGTTTAGGAGCGCAGAACACTGAAGCTTTCTTT. This sequence encodes CASSLGAQNTEAFF.

The genes are TRBV4-2 and TRBJ1-4, with 11 bases aligning to TRBD1. V lost 1 base to trimming and J lost 7 bases; unmatched junction nucleotides: 5. The length of the CDR3 is 16 residues. The germline V gene has CDR1 LGHNA and CDR2 YNFKEQ. The CDR3 here is CASSQGTGGTGEKLFF. The CDR3 DNA sequence: TGTGCCAGCAGCCAAGGGACAGGGGGCACGGGTGAAAAACTGTTTTTT.

The chain links TRBV30 to TRBJ1-4, with D possibly TRBD1 on 6 matching bases. The CDR3 sequence is 14 residues long. V was cut by 5 bases and J by 0 bases, with 10 bases left in between. Germline V gene data show CDR1 as GTSNPN and CDR2 as SVGIG (reference sequence). The CDR3 region has the DNA TGTGCCTGGGGAAGGGGGGCAACTAATGAAAAACTGTTTTTT. Protein product: CAWGRGATNEKLFF.

This clonotype showed up many times. The CDR3 loop is CASSPGIAGWNEQFF. The CDR3 DNA sequence: TGTGCCAGCAGCCCAGGAATAGCGGGGTGGAATGAGCAGTTCTTC. The V gene is TRBV5-6, the J gene TRBJ2-1, with TRBD2 identical over 8 bases. Germline V CDR1 and CDR2: SGHDT, YYEEEE. The CDR3 length is 15 residues. V was clipped by 4 bases and J by 7 bases; unmatched bases: 10.

Many counts were recorded for this clonotype. CDR3 sequence (DNA): TGCGCCAGCAGCTTGAGACCGGGACTAGCGGGGGGTCCCAGTGATACGCAGTATTTT. Translating gives CASSLRPGLAGGPSDTQYF. V gene TRBV5-1 combines with J gene TRBJ2-3; TRBD2 agrees at 15 bases. The CDR3 covers 19 residues. J gave up 6 bases and V 1 base, and 12 bases lay outside the gene matches. Germline V CDR1 and CDR2: SGHRS, YFSETQ.

Many counts were recorded for this clonotype. The rearrangement links TRBV27 to TRBJ2-3, with a tentative D call TRBD2 (6 bases). Trimming pared 6 bases from V and 5 bases from J, leaving 12 bases between. CDR1 MNHEY and CDR2 SMNVEV come from the germline V gene (reference sequence). The CDR3 contains 13 residues. Here the CDR3 DNA reads TGTGCCAGCAGGGCTAGCGCGCGAGATACGCAGTATTTT. Encoded protein: CASRASARDTQYF.

The rearrangement joins TRBV6-2 or TRBV6-3 to TRBJ2-7; TRBD2 matches 7 bases. This CDR3 has 17 amino acids. V dropped 8 bases and J dropped 0; count of bases not matched to a gene: 16. Germline loops: CDR1 MNHEY, CDR2 SVGEGT. This CDR3 is CASGGDGGTYPSYEQYF. CDR3 in DNA: TGTGCCAGCGGGGGGGACGGCGGGACGTACCCCTCCTACGAGCAGTACTTC.

This sequence joins TRBV30 and TRBJ1-5, with 7 bases fitting TRBD1. Germline V gene data show CDR1 as GTSNPN and CDR2 as SVGIG (reference sequence). This CDR3 spans 13 amino acids. Unmatched junction bases numbered 1, after V lost 3 bases and J lost 2 bases. The CDR3, as DNA: TGTGCCTGGAGAGACAGGGGCAATCAGCCCCAGCATTTT. Amino acid sequence: CAWRDRGNQPQHF.

This clonotype was counted at least ten times. This chain links TRBV5-1 with TRBJ1-1; 10 bases map to TRBD1. Per the germline V gene, CDR1 is SGHRS and CDR2 is YFSETQ. Trimming cost V 0 bases and J 0 bases; bases outside gene matches: 8. CDR3 length equals 18 residues. In nucleotides, the CDR3 is TGCGCCAGCAGCTTGGCACGGGACAGGGGAACTGTGAACACTGAAGCTTTCTTT. Translated: CASSLARDRGTVNTEAFF.

This clonotype came up many times. The rearrangement uses TRBV20-1 and TRBJ2-2; 11 nucleotides match TRBD2. The CDR3 extends over 14 amino acids. Germline trimming cut 0 bases from V and 6 bases from J; bases unmatched to any gene: 0. The germline V gene encodes CDR1 DFQATT and CDR2 SNEGSKA (reference sequence). The CDR3 DNA follows: TGCAGTGCTAGAGATAGCGGGGGGGCCGGGGAGCTGTTTTTT. It specifies CSARDSGGAGELFF.